The 20 T cell receptor beta chains listed next were all sequenced from one sample in a study of cytomegalovirus exposure and HLA in healthy donors. With 60 Vbeta and 13 Jbeta primers, the PCR was carried out. The protocol was immunoSEQ multiplex PCR, while the TCRdb copy is restricted to in-frame clones and leaves out a portion. This table holds fewer than 250,000 clones, about 80% found once. The specimen was PBMCs. The source is a woman aged 45 to 65 in good health and CMV-seropositive.

The chain uses TRBV7-3 and TRBJ2-2; 10 nucleotides agree with TRBD1. The germline gives CDR1 SGHTA, CDR2 FQGTGA. This CDR3 has 15 residues. Trimming took 3 bases from V and 7 from J; bases not matched to a gene: 5. The CDR3 here is CASSFETGGVGELFF. The CDR3 DNA reads TGTGCCAGCAGCTTCGAGACAGGGGGCGTCGGGGAGCTGTTTTTT.

The genes are TRBV7-9 and TRBJ2-5; 9 bases agree with TRBD2. The CDR3 sequence is 15 residues long. V lost 2 bases, J lost 5 bases, and 6 bases stayed unmatched. Germline assignment: CDR1 SEHNR and CDR2 FQNEAQ (reference sequence). CDR3 amino acids: CASSLSGLAQETQYF. DNA for the CDR3: TGTGCCAGCAGCTTATCGGGACTAGCACAGGAGACCCAGTACTTC.

The rearrangement uses TRBV5-1 and TRBJ2-3; 7 positions match TRBD2. V was pared by 4 bases and J by 0 bases, with 8 bases of the junction left unmatched. This CDR3 contains 16 residues. Per the germline V gene, CDR1 is SGHRS and CDR2 is YFSETQ. CDR3 amino acids: CASSPPLGGSTDTQYF. The CDR3 region has the DNA TGCGCCAGCAGCCCCCCTCTGGGAGGGAGCACAGATACGCAGTATTTT. The variable domain in full, completed from reference TRBV5-1 and TRBJ2-3, reads KAGVTQTPRYLIKTRGQQVTLSCSPISGHRSVSWYQQTPGQGLQFLFEYFSETQRNKGNFPGRFSGRQFSNSRSEMNVSTLELGDSALYLCASSPPLGGSTDTQYFGPGTRLTVL.

The genes are TRBV30 and TRBJ1-6; D may be TRBD1 (6 bases). CDR3 length: 14 amino acids. Trimming shortened V by 4 bases and J by 7 bases, and 14 bases separated the two germline ends. Looked up from germline, CDR1 is GTSNPN and CDR2 is SVGIG (reference sequence). The CDR3 protein is CAWTGAGTNSPLHF. Written as DNA, the CDR3 is TGTGCCTGGACAGGGGCTGGAACGAATTCACCCCTCCACTTT. The variable domain in full, with the rest retrieved from reference TRBV30 and TRBJ1-6, is SQTIHQWPATLVQPVGSPLSLECTVEGTSNPNLYWYRQAAGRGLQLLFYSVGIGQISSEVPQNLSASRPQDRQFILSSKKLLLSDSGFYLCAWTGAGTNSPLHFGNGTRLTVT.

Comments on this clone: The sample contains more than one DNA sequence encoding this CDR3. V gene TRBV7-2 combines with J gene TRBJ2-5, with TRBD2 matching over 8 bases. V lost 3 bases to trimming and J lost 4 bases; unmatched junction nucleotides: 4. There are 14 residues in the CDR3. The germline V gene encodes CDR1 SGHTA and CDR2 FQGNSA. CDR3 region: CASSLAGGGETQYF. In DNA, the CDR3 is TGTGCCAGCAGCTTGGCGGGGGGTGGAGAGACCCAGTACTTC.

The rearrangement joins TRBV5-1 to TRBJ2-2, with a possible D match to TRBD2 (6 bases). V dropped 0 bases and J dropped 5 bases, with 17 bases sitting between them. This CDR3 has 17 amino acids. Germline lookup yields CDR1 SGHRS and CDR2 YFSETQ. The CDR3 sequence is CASSLVMGRRATGELFF. In DNA form, the CDR3 reads TGCGCCAGCAGCTTGGTGATGGGGAGGAGGGCGACCGGGGAGCTGTTTTTT.

In this sample, this clone turned up once. The chain couples TRBV30 to TRBJ2-1; D is undetermined. Trimming cost V 0 bases and J 7 bases, with 10 bases left between them. The CDR3 length is 13 residues. Per germline, CDR1 GTSNPN and CDR2 SVGIG (reference sequence). The CDR3 sequence: CAWSVLRENEQFF. In DNA form, the CDR3 reads TGTGCCTGGAGTGTACTACGAGAGAATGAGCAGTTCTTC.

This chain connects TRBV5-4 to TRBJ2-1; D is perhaps TRBD2 (5 bases). The length of the CDR3 is 12 residues. Trimming pared 4 bases from V and 7 bases from J, leaving 9 bases between. Germline loops: CDR1 SGHNT, CDR2 YYREEE (reference sequence). DNA of the CDR3: TGTGCCAGCAGCCTGCCGGGGAATGAGCAGTTCTTC. This gives the protein CASSLPGNEQFF. Complete variable domain (other parts from reference TRBV5-4 and TRBJ2-1): ETGVTQSPTHLIKTRGQQVTLRCSSQSGHNTVSWYQQALGQGPQFIFQYYREEENGRGNFPPRFSGLQFPNYSSELNVNALELDDSALYLCASSLPGNEQFFGPGTRLTVL.

The rearrangement joins TRBV7-8 to TRBJ1-1; D is ambiguous. Trimming took 3 bases from V and 0 from J, leaving 11 bases between them. The CDR3 contains 15 residues. The germline gives CDR1 SGHVS, CDR2 FQNEAQ. Written as DNA, the CDR3 is TGTGCCAGCAGCTTTGCTAACAGCATGAACACTGAAGCTTTCTTT. This encodes CASSFANSMNTEAFF. The complete variable domain, with remaining parts taken from reference TRBV7-8 and TRBJ1-1, reads GAGVSQSPRYKVAKRGQDVALRCDPISGHVSLFWYQQALGQGPEFLTYFQNEAQLDKSGLPSDRFFAERPEGSVSTLKIQRTQQEDSAVYLCASSFANSMNTEAFFGQGTRLTVV.

The chain employs TRBV6-5 and TRBJ2-4; 9 nucleotides line up with TRBD1. The CDR3 is 16 amino acids. Germline V gene sequence: CDR1 MNHEY, CDR2 SVGAGI. After removal of 4 bases from V and 5 bases from J, the junction contained 9 bases not matched to a gene. The DNA for the CDR3 is TGTGCCAGCAGTTTTTCGGACAGGGGAGTTGAAAACATTCAGTACTTC. Encoded protein: CASSFSDRGVENIQYF.

The chain combines TRBV30 with TRBJ2-5, with D maybe TRBD1 (6 bases). Trimming cost V 0 bases and J 4 bases, with 15 bases left between them. The germline gives CDR1 GTSNPN, CDR2 SVGIG (reference sequence). The CDR3 has 15 amino acids. CDR3 DNA: TGTGCCTGGAGTGTAAACAGGGCGGCCGGAGAGACCCAGTACTTC. Protein sequence: CAWSVNRAAGETQYF.

This clone came up once. The rearrangement links TRBV5-6 to TRBJ2-4; 12 nucleotides line up with TRBD2. V lost 2 bases and J lost 13; bases outside the gene matches: 4. Germline CDR1 SGHDT, CDR2 YYEEEE. The CDR3 spans 13 residues. In nucleotides, the CDR3 is TGTGCCAGCAGCTTCGGACTAGCGGGGCAGCAGTACTTC. This encodes CASSFGLAGQQYF.

The V gene is TRBV5-1, the J gene TRBJ1-5; D perhaps matches TRBD1 (5 bases). CDR3 length: 17 amino acids. Trimming stripped 3 bases from V and 5 bases from J, with 21 bases between. From germline, CDR1 is SGHRS and CDR2 YFSETQ. The CDR3 DNA sequence: TGCGCCAGCAGCTCCCTCCCCGCAGGGAGGGGCGATCAGCCCCAGCATTTT. Residues: CASSSLPAGRGDQPQHF.

This rearrangement joins TRBV7-6 to TRBJ2-3, with D uncertain. Germline V gives CDR1 SGHVS, CDR2 FNYEAQ. This CDR3 comprises 16 residues. V gave up 5 bases and J gave up 0 bases, with 15 bases separating them. DNA of the CDR3: TGTGCCAGCAGCCCCCTGTCGATTACTAGCACAGATACGCAGTATTTT. This encodes CASSPLSITSTDTQYF.

A single count supports this clone. This chain connects TRBV28 to TRBJ2-4; 9 nucleotides line up with TRBD1. Germline V gives CDR1 MDHEN, CDR2 SYDVKM. V gave up 6 bases and J gave up 4 bases; unmatched junction bases: 7. The CDR3 sequence is 15 residues long. CDR3 in amino acids: CASSSSGTGKNIQYF. Here the CDR3 DNA reads TGTGCCAGCAGCTCTTCCGGGACAGGGAAAAACATTCAGTACTTC.

The chain employs TRBV5-4 and TRBJ2-7; 10 bases agree with TRBD1. This CDR3 spans 14 amino acids. Looked up from germline, CDR1 is SGHNT and CDR2 is YYREEE (reference sequence). V was clipped by 5 bases and J by 4 bases; unmatched bases: 6. CDR3 in DNA: TGTGCCAGCAGTCCCGGGACAGGGGAATACGAGCAGTACTTC. Residues: CASSPGTGEYEQYF.

J is TRBJ1-2 and V is TRBV19; tentative D call: TRBD1 (6 bases). The CDR3 length is 16 residues. In germline, CDR1 is LNHDA, CDR2 SQIVND (reference sequence). Trimming pared 10 bases from V and 4 bases from J, leaving 25 bases between. This CDR3 reads CATRGGRGRSGYGYTF. The CDR3 DNA reads TGTGCCACCCGAGGTGGCAGGGGACGATCTGGCTATGGCTACACCTTC.

The V call is TRBV5-1, the J call TRBJ1-2; D may be TRBD1 (6 bases). The CDR3 has 13 amino acids. The V and J ends lost 0 bases and 6 bases respectively, with 9 bases between them. Germline V gene lookup returns CDR1 SGHRS and CDR2 YFSETQ. In DNA form, the CDR3 reads TGCGCCAGCAGCTTGGGGACAGAGGATGGCTACACCTTC. It is translated as CASSLGTEDGYTF.

This chain uses TRBV7-2 with TRBJ1-2, with 7 bases that match TRBD1. Looked up from germline, CDR1 is SGHTA and CDR2 is FQGNSA. The J segment lost 6 bases and the V segment lost 7 bases, leaving 8 bases of the junction unmatched. The CDR3 has 13 residues. The DNA for the CDR3 is TGTGCCAGCACCCGACAGGGCATGAATGGCTACACCTTC. It is translated as CASTRQGMNGYTF. Full variable domain (outside the CDR3, taken from reference TRBV7-2 and TRBJ1-2): GAGVSQSPSNKVTEKGKDVELRCDPISGHTALYWYRQSLGQGLEFLIYFQGNSAPDKSGLPSDRFSAERTGGSVSTLTIQRTQQEDSAVYLCASTRQGMNGYTFGSGTRLTVV.

CDR3 coding DNA: TGCGCCAGCAGCTTGGTGGGGGGTAGTAATGAGCAGTTCTTC. It is translated as CASSLVGGSNEQFF. J is TRBJ2-1 and V is TRBV5-1, with a possible D match to TRBD2 (6 bases). There are 14 residues in the CDR3. V was shortened by 0 bases and J by 7 bases, with 11 bases between the two germline ends. The germline gives CDR1 SGHRS, CDR2 YFSETQ.